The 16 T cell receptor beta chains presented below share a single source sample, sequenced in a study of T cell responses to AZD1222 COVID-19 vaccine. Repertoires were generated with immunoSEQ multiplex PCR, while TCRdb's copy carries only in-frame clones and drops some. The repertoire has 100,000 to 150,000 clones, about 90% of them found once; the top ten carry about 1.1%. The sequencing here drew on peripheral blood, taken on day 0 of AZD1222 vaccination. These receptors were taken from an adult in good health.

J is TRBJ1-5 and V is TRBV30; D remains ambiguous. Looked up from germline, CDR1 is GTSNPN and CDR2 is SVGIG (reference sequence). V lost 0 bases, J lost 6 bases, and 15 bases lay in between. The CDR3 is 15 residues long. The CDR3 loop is CAWSVAAVLRQPQHF. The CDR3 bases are TGTGCCTGGAGTGTTGCGGCAGTCTTGCGTCAGCCCCAGCATTTT. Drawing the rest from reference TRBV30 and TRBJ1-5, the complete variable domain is SQTIHQWPATLVQPVGSPLSLECTVEGTSNPNLYWYRQAAGRGLQLLFYSVGIGQISSEVPQNLSASRPQDRQFILSSKKLLLSDSGFYLCAWSVAAVLRQPQHFGDGTRLSIL.

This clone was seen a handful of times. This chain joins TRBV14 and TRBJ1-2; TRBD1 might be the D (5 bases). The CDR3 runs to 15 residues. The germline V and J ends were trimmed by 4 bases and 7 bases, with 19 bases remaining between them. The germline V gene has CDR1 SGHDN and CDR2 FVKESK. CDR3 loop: CASSPGGTGWPGYTF. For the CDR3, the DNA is TGTGCCAGCAGCCCCGGAGGTACAGGATGGCCTGGCTACACCTTC.

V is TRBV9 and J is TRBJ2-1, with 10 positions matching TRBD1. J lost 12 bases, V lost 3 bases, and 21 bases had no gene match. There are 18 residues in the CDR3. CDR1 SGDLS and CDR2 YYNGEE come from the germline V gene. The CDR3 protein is CASSDDPSPGQGLRWQFF. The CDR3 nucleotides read TGTGCCAGCAGCGACGATCCCTCCCCGGGACAGGGGTTAAGATGGCAGTTCTTC.

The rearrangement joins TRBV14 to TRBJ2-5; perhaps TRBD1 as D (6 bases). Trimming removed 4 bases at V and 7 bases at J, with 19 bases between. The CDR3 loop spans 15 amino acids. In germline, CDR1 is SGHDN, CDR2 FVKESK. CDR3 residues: CASSPLGAEPRTQYF. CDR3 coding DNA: TGTGCCAGCAGCCCGCTGGGGGCGGAGCCACGGACCCAGTACTTC.

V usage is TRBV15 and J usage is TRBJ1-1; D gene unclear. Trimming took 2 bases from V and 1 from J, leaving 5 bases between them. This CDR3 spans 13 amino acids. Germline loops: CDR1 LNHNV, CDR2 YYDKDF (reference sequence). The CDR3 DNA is TGTGCCACCAGCAGACCCCCGAACACTGAAGCTTTCTTT. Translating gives CATSRPPNTEAFF.

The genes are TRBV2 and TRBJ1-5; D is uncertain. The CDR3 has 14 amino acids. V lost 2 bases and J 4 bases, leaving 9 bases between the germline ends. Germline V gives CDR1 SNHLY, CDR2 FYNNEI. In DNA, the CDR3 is TGTGCCAGCAGTGAAAGGGCACAAAATCAGCCCCAGCATTTT. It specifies CASSERAQNQPQHF.

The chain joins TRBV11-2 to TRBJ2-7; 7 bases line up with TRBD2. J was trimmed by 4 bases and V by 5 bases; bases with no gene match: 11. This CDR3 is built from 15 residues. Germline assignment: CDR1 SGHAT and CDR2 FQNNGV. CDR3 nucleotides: TGTGCCAGCAGCAGAGACCCGGGACTAACTTACGAGCAGTACTTC. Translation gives CASSRDPGLTYEQYF.

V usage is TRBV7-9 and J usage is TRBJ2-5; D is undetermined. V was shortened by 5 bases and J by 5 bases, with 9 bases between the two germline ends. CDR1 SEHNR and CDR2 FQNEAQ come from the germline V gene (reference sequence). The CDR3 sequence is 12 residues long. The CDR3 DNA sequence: TGTGCCAGCAGCGACGTTCCGGAGACCCAGTACTTC. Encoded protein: CASSDVPETQYF. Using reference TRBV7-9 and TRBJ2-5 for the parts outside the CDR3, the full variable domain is DTGVSQNPRHKITKRGQNVTFRCDPISEHNRLYWYRQTLGQGPEFLTYFQNEAQLEKSRLLSDRFSAERPKGSFSTLEIQRTEQGDSAMYLCASSDVPETQYFGPGTRLLVL.

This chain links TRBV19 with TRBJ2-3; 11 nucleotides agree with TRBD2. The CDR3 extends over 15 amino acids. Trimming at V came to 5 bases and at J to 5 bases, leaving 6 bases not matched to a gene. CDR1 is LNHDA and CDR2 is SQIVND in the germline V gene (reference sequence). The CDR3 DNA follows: TGTGCCAGTAGTCTAGCGGGAGGAATAGGAGATACGCAGTATTTT. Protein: CASSLAGGIGDTQYF.

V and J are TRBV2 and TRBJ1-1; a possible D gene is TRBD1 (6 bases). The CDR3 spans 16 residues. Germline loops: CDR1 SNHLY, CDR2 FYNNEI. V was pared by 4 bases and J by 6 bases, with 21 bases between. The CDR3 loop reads CASSVRQGSRAAEAFF. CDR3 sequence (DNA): TGTGCCAGCAGTGTGCGGCAGGGGAGTCGTGCGGCTGAAGCTTTCTTT.

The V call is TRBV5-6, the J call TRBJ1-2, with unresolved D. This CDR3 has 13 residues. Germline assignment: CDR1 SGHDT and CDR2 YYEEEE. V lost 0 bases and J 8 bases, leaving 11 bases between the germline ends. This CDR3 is CASSLGVYVGYTF. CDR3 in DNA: TGTGCCAGCAGCTTGGGAGTATATGTAGGCTACACCTTC.

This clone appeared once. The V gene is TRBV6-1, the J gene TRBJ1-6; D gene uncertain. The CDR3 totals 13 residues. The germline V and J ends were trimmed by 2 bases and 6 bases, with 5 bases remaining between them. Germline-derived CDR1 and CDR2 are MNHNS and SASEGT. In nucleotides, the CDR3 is TGTGCCAGCAGTGAACGGGGTAATTCACCCCTCCACTTT. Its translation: CASSERGNSPLHF.

The CDR3: CASSPIPGGGVLYF. In DNA form, the CDR3 reads TGCGCCAGCAGCCCCATCCCTGGGGGGGGCGTTTTGTACTTC. The chain links TRBV5-1 to TRBJ2-5; a possible D gene is TRBD2 (7 bases). The CDR3 covers 14 residues. Germline CDR1 reads SGHRS; CDR2 reads YFSETQ. V gave up 4 bases and J gave up 13 bases, with 23 bases separating them.

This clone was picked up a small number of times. The chain's CDR3 is CASRGMPRHYGNYGYTF. For the CDR3, the DNA is TGTGCCAGCCGGGGGATGCCCCGACACTATGGTAACTATGGCTACACCTTC. V usage is TRBV28 and J usage is TRBJ1-2; D is possibly TRBD1 (5 bases). Trimming left V 8 bases short and J 1 base short, with 23 bases between. CDR1 and CDR2 (germline): MDHEN, SYDVKM. CDR3 size: 17 residues.

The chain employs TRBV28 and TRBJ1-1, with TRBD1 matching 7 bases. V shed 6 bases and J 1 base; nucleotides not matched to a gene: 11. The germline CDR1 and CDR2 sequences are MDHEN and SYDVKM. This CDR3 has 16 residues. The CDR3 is CASRTFTGAQNTEAFF. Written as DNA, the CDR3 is TGTGCCAGCAGGACCTTTACAGGGGCGCAGAACACTGAAGCTTTCTTT. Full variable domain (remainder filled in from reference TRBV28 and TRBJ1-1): DVKVTQSSRYLVKRTGEKVFLECVQDMDHENMFWYRQDPGLGLRLIYFSYDVKMKEKGDIPEGYSVSREKKERFSLILESASTNQTSMYLCASRTFTGAQNTEAFFGQGTRLTVV.

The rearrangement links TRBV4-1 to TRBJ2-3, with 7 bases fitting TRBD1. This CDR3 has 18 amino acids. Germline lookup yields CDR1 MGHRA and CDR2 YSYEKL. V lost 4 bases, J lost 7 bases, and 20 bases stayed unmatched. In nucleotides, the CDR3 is TGCGCCAGCAGCCTCTCCCCGCTAAGTTCCCGGGACAGCAATACGCAGTATTTT. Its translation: CASSLSPLSSRDSNTQYF.